The 27 T cell receptor beta chains in this list originate from one sample, sequenced in a study of cytotoxic CD8 clonotypes in ibrutinib-treated CLL. Sequenced by immunoSEQ multiplex PCR; TCRdb stores in-frame clones only, minus some. The sample has some 200,000 clones; about 72% are singletons. The sequencing used PBMCs, collected after 24 months of ibrutinib treatment. These receptors originate from a human donor with chronic lymphocytic leukemia.

V is TRBV7-2 and J is TRBJ2-7; D is unresolved. The V end lost 7 bases, the J end lost 7 bases, and 17 bases lay between the germline ends. CDR1 and CDR2 from the germline V gene are SGHTA and FQGNSA. The length of the CDR3 is 13 residues. The DNA for the CDR3 is TGTGCCAGCAACCTAGTAGGCTTTGGGGAGCAGTACTTC. Translation gives CASNLVGFGEQYF.

V gene TRBV6-1 combines with J gene TRBJ2-4, with TRBD2 matching over 10 bases. CDR1 MNHNS and CDR2 SASEGT come from the germline V gene. CDR3 length: 14 amino acids. Germline trimming cut 2 bases from V and 5 bases from J; bases unmatched to any gene: 0. CDR3 residues: CASSELAGENIQYF. CDR3 in DNA: TGTGCCAGCAGTGAACTAGCGGGGGAAAACATTCAGTACTTC.

This clone has just one count. This chain connects TRBV7-9 to TRBJ1-3; D not resolved. V gave up 4 bases and J gave up 2 bases, with 9 bases separating them. This CDR3 region has 14 residues. CDR1 SEHNR and CDR2 FQNEAQ come from the germline V gene (reference sequence). CDR3: CASSSRGTGNTIYF. CDR3 nucleotides: TGTGCCAGCAGCTCACGAGGAACTGGAAACACCATATATTTT.

The chain joins TRBV14 to TRBJ2-1, with TRBD2 matching over 10 bases. The J segment lost 4 bases and the V segment lost 5 bases, leaving 8 bases of the junction unmatched. The CDR3 is 16 amino acids. Germline CDR1 and CDR2: SGHDN and FVKESK. CDR3 in amino acids: CASSFWTSGDYNEQFF. CDR3 in DNA: TGTGCCAGCAGCTTCTGGACTAGCGGAGATTACAATGAGCAGTTCTTC.

The J gene is TRBJ2-3, the V gene TRBV30; possibly TRBD1 for D (5 bases). Germline V gene sequence: CDR1 GTSNPN, CDR2 SVGIG (reference sequence). Trimming removed 3 bases from V and 4 bases from J, with 14 bases in between. The CDR3 consists of 14 residues. The CDR3 reads CAWRGRVSSDTQYF. The CDR3 DNA follows: TGTGCCTGGAGGGGCAGGGTATCCTCAGATACGCAGTATTTT.

In its sample, this clone was seen a few times. The chain couples TRBV5-6 to TRBJ1-5, with D possibly matching TRBD1 (5 bases). Germline-derived CDR1 and CDR2 are SGHDT and YYEEEE. This CDR3 contains 14 residues. V was clipped by 4 bases and J by 6 bases, with 14 bases between them. As DNA, the CDR3 is TGTGCCAGCAGCCCCGGTGGGGCGCGTCAGCCCCAGCATTTT. Encoded protein: CASSPGGARQPQHF.

The chain links TRBV4-3 to TRBJ2-7; TRBD1 matches 9 bases. Germline values: CDR1 LGHNA, CDR2 YSLEER. The CDR3 consists of 14 residues. The trim removed 2 bases at V and 2 bases at J, leaving 1 base unmatched. The CDR3 DNA reads TGCGCCAGCAGCCAAAGGGACAGGGCCTACGAGCAGTACTTC. Translated, it gives CASSQRDRAYEQYF.

V is TRBV18 and J is TRBJ2-6, with 14 bases matching TRBD2. The CDR3 runs 18 residues. Germline values: CDR1 KGHSH, CDR2 LQKENI. Trimming at V came to 4 bases and at J to 4 bases, leaving 6 bases not matched to a gene. The CDR3 is CASSQWGLAGAGANVLTF. CDR3 nucleotide sequence: TGTGCCAGCTCACAGTGGGGACTAGCGGGAGCGGGGGCCAACGTCCTGACTTTC.

The chain recombines TRBV7-9 with TRBJ2-6, with D unresolved. V was pared by 3 bases and J by 2 bases, with 14 bases between. The CDR3 runs 17 residues. Germline assignment: CDR1 SEHNR and CDR2 FQNEAQ (reference sequence). CDR3 nucleotides: TGTGCCAGCAGCTTTTTGGCAGATCAAGCTGGGGCCAACGTCCTGACTTTC. It codes for CASSFLADQAGANVLTF.

This clone was detected only once. The genes are TRBV2 and TRBJ1-2; TRBD1 is a possible D gene (5 bases). The CDR3 has 14 amino acids. V shed 7 bases and J shed 4 bases, with 16 bases lying between them. Germline CDR1 SNHLY, CDR2 FYNNEI. The CDR3 here is CASILQGIAYGYTF. The CDR3 DNA follows: TGTGCCAGCATTTTGCAGGGAATAGCCTATGGCTACACCTTC.

The CDR3 loop is CASRLAARGETQYF. CDR3 in DNA: TGTGCCAGCCGCCTTGCGGCCCGGGGGGAGACCCAGTACTTC. The chain uses TRBV27 and TRBJ2-5; a possible D gene is TRBD2 (6 bases). The CDR3 is made up of 14 amino acids. Trimming removed 8 bases from V and 5 bases from J, with 18 bases in between. Germline CDR1 MNHEY, CDR2 SMNVEV (reference sequence).

This clone was counted between two and nine times. V and J are TRBV19 and TRBJ2-5; TRBD1 is a possible D gene (6 bases). Trimming took off 3 bases at V and 2 bases at J, with 16 bases between the two ends. The length of the CDR3 is 16 residues. Germline assignment: CDR1 LNHDA and CDR2 SQIVND (reference sequence). The CDR3 region is CASSIKPGHSQETQYF. CDR3 bases: TGTGCCAGTAGTATTAAGCCGGGACACTCACAAGAGACCCAGTACTTC.

In this sample, this clone turned up once. This chain joins TRBV27 and TRBJ1-4; 11 bases match TRBD1. The germline gives CDR1 MNHEY, CDR2 SMNVEV (reference sequence). The CDR3 consists of 16 residues. With V trimmed by 6 bases and J by 3 bases, 6 bases remained unmatched. This chain's CDR3 is CASSTGQGGPNEKLFF. The CDR3 DNA is TGTGCCAGCAGCACGGGACAGGGGGGTCCTAATGAAAAACTGTTTTTT.

This clone was detected once. J is TRBJ2-7 and V is TRBV25-1; 11 positions match TRBD1. The CDR3 has 15 residues. Looked up from germline, CDR1 is MGHDK and CDR2 is SYGVNS. Losses at the gene ends were 3 bases for V and 3 bases for J; bases not matched to a gene: 4. For the CDR3, the DNA is TGTGCCAGCAGTGACCCCGGGACAGGGGGCTACGAGCAGTACTTC. Translation gives CASSDPGTGGYEQYF.

The chain links TRBV5-1 to TRBJ2-2; 12 bases map to TRBD2. Germline assignment: CDR1 SGHRS and CDR2 YFSETQ. The CDR3 totals 17 residues. Losses at the gene ends were 0 bases for V and 4 bases for J; bases not matched to a gene: 4. The CDR3 nucleotides are TGCGCCAGCAGCTTGGGACTAGCGGGAGACCTCACCGGGGAGCTGTTTTTT. Translating it yields CASSLGLAGDLTGELFF.

The V and J genes are TRBV30 and TRBJ2-7; 8 bases line up with TRBD2. Germline lookup yields CDR1 GTSNPN and CDR2 SVGIG (reference sequence). V lost 5 bases to trimming and J lost 7 bases; unmatched junction nucleotides: 10. This CDR3 comprises 13 residues. CDR3 protein: CAWETGTSREQYF. The CDR3 region has the DNA TGTGCCTGGGAAACCGGGACTAGTCGGGAGCAGTACTTC.

In this sample, this clone turned up a few times. This rearrangement joins TRBV6-6 to TRBJ1-1; 11 positions agree with TRBD1. This CDR3 is built from 15 residues. V lost 2 bases, J lost 4 bases, and 3 bases stayed unmatched. Germline CDR1 and CDR2: MNHNY and SVGAGI (reference sequence). Here the CDR3 DNA reads TGTGCCAGCAGTTACGGAGGGACAGGGGGCACTGAAGCTTTCTTT. This translates into CASSYGGTGGTEAFF.

The rearrangement joins TRBV28 to TRBJ2-7; weak D call: TRBD2 (6 bases). Germline V gives CDR1 MDHEN, CDR2 SYDVKM. Trimming took 6 bases from V and 0 from J, leaving 12 bases between them. The CDR3 consists of 14 residues. CDR3 in amino acids: CASSGTQSSYEQYF. CDR3 nucleotides: TGTGCCAGCAGCGGGACTCAGAGCTCCTACGAGCAGTACTTC.

This chain connects TRBV15 to TRBJ2-3; TRBD2 matches at 14 bases. There are 16 residues in the CDR3. Germline trimming cut 7 bases from V and 5 bases from J; bases unmatched to any gene: 8. Germline values: CDR1 LNHNV, CDR2 YYDKDF (reference sequence). The CDR3 nucleotides read TGTGCCACCAACTCGGGGACTAGCGGGAGTGGAGATACGCAGTATTTT. Its protein product is CATNSGTSGSGDTQYF.

This clone was seen a few times. The chain recombines TRBV5-4 with TRBJ2-5; D is ambiguous. Per the germline V gene, CDR1 is SGHNT and CDR2 is YYREEE (reference sequence). This CDR3 has 13 residues. V was shortened by 0 bases and J by 3 bases, with 6 bases between the two germline ends. The CDR3, as DNA: TGTGCCAGCAGCTTGGTGGCAAAAGAGACCCAGTACTTC. This gives the protein CASSLVAKETQYF.

V usage is TRBV5-1 and J usage is TRBJ2-6, with D hard to call. Trimming stripped 2 bases from V and 0 bases from J, with 9 bases between. Looked up from germline, CDR1 is SGHRS and CDR2 is YFSETQ. The CDR3 consists of 16 residues. CDR3 nucleotides: TGCGCCAGCAGCTTCAAAGGGTCCTCTGGGGCCAACGTCCTGACTTTC. This codes for CASSFKGSSGANVLTF.

The chain has TRBV5-4 and TRBJ2-7; D is undetermined. Germline V gene lookup returns CDR1 SGHNT and CDR2 YYREEE (reference sequence). V lost 2 bases to trimming and J lost 5 bases, with 11 bases between them. CDR3 size: 13 residues. In DNA, the CDR3 is TGTGCCAGCAGCTTAATTAGTACCCACGAGCAGTACTTC. Translating it yields CASSLISTHEQYF.

This clone was counted a few times. Here the CDR3 reads CASSYTGELFF. In DNA form, the CDR3 reads TGTGCCAGCAGTTACACCGGGGAGCTGTTTTTT. This chain connects TRBV5-6 to TRBJ2-2; no definite D call. Germline CDR1 SGHDT, CDR2 YYEEEE. The CDR3 covers 11 residues. V shed 5 bases and J shed 3 bases, with 2 bases lying between them. Full variable domain (missing parts from reference TRBV5-6 and TRBJ2-2): DAGVTQSPTHLIKTRGQQVTLRCSPKSGHDTVSWYQQALGQGPQFIFQYYEEEERQRGNFPDRFSGHQFPNYSSELNVNALLLGDSALYLCASSYTGELFFGEGSRLTVL.

The rearrangement links TRBV7-9 to TRBJ1-1; TRBD1 aligns across 9 bases. This CDR3 region has 14 residues. Germline CDR1 SEHNR, CDR2 FQNEAQ (reference sequence). After removal of 5 bases from V and 4 bases from J, the junction contained 5 bases not matched to a gene. The CDR3 region has the DNA TGTGCCAGCAGCCTAACAGGGGGCGGCACTGAAGCTTTCTTT. It yields the protein CASSLTGGGTEAFF.

The J gene is TRBJ1-4, the V gene TRBV10-3, with 9 bases fitting TRBD1. Unmatched junction bases numbered 3, after V lost 2 bases and J lost 5 bases. CDR3 length equals 15 residues. Germline assignment: CDR1 ENHRY and CDR2 SYGVKD. The CDR3 reads CAISETGTGNEKLFF. The CDR3 DNA reads as TGTGCCATCAGTGAGACCGGGACAGGGAATGAAAAACTGTTTTTT.

V is TRBV11-3 and J is TRBJ1-1; D not certain. Germline loops: CDR1 SGHNT, CDR2 YENEEA. This CDR3 region has 13 residues. With 5 bases removed from V and 0 bases from J, the gap between germline ends came to 7 bases. CDR3 region: CASSPRMNTEAFF. Here the CDR3 DNA reads TGTGCCAGCAGCCCCCGCATGAACACTGAAGCTTTCTTT.

This chain uses TRBV10-3 with TRBJ2-1, with TRBD2 matching 10 bases. Germline CDR1 ENHRY, CDR2 SYGVKD. V shed 1 base, J shed 9 bases, and the junction held 12 bases outside the gene matches. The CDR3 sequence is 17 residues long. DNA for the CDR3: TGTGCCATCAGTGAGTGGCGGCTAGCGGGGGAGGTGGGTGAGCAGTTCTTC. Translation gives CAISEWRLAGEVGEQFF.